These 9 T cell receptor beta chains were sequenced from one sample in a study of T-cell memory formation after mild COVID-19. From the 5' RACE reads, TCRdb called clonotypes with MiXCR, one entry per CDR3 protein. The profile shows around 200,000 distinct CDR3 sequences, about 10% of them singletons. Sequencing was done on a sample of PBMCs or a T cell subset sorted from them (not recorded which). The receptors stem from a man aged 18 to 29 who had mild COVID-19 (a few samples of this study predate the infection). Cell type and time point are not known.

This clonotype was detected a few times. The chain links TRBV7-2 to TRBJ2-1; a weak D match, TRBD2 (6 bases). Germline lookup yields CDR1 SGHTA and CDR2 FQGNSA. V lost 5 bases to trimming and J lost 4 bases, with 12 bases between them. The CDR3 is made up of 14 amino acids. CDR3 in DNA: TGTGCCAGCAGCCCCGGCAGCGGGTACAATGAGCAGTTCTTC. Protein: CASSPGSGYNEQFF. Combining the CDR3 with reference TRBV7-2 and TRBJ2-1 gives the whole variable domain GAGVSQSPSNKVTEKGKDVELRCDPISGHTALYWYRQSLGQGLEFLIYFQGNSAPDKSGLPSDRFSAERTGGSVSTLTIQRTQQEDSAVYLCASSPGSGYNEQFFGPGTRLTVL.

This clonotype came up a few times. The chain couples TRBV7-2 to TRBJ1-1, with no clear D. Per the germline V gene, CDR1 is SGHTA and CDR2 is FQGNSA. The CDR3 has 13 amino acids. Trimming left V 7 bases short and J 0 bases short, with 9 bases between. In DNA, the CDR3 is TGTGCCAGCACCCCCATGGTGAACACTGAAGCTTTCTTT. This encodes CASTPMVNTEAFF.

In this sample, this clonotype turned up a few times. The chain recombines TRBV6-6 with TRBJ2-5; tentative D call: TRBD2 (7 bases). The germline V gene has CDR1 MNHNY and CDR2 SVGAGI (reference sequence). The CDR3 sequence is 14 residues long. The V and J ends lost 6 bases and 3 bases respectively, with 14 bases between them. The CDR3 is CASSAEGGEETQYF. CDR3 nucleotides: TGTGCCAGCAGCGCGGAGGGGGGGGAAGAGACCCAGTACTTC.

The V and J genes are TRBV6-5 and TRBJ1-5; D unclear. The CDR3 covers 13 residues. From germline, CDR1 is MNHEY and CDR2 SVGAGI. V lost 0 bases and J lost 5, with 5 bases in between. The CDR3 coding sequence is TGTGCCAGCAGTTACTCTCCCGATCAGCCCCAGCATTTT. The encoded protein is CASSYSPDQPQHF.

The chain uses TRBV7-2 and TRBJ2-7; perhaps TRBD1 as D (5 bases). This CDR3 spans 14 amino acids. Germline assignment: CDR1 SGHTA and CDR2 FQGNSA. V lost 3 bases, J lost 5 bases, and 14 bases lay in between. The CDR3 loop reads CASSLRTPRDEQYF. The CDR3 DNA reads TGTGCCAGCAGCTTGCGGACACCCAGGGACGAGCAGTACTTC.

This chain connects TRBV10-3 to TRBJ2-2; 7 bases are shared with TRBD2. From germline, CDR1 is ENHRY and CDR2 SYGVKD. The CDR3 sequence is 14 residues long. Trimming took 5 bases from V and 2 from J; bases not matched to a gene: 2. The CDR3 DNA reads TGTGCCATCAGTACGGGACTAAACACCGGGGAGCTGTTTTTT. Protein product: CAISTGLNTGELFF.

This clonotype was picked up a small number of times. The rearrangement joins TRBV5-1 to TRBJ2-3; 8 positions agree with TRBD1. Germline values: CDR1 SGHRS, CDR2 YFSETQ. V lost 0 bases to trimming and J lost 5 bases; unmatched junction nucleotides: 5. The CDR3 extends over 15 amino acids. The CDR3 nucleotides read TGCGCCAGCAGCTTGGCCGACAGGGGAGGAGATACGCAGTATTTT. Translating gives CASSLADRGGDTQYF.

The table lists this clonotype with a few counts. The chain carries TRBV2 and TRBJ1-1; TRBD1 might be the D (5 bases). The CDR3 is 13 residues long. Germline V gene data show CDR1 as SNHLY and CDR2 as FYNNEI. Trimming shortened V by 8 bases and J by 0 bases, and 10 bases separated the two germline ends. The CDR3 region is CASEGTMNTEAFF. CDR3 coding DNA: TGTGCCAGCGAAGGGACGATGAACACTGAAGCTTTCTTT.

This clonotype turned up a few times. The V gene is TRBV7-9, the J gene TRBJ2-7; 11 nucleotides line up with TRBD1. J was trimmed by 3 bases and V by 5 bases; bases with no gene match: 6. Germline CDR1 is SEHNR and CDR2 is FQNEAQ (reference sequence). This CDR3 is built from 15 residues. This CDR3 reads CASSPWTGGNYEQYF. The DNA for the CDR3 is TGTGCCAGCAGCCCATGGACAGGGGGCAACTACGAGCAGTACTTC.